This section outlines one T cell receptor (beta chain) sequence together with its context. Its target is not known. A read error may produce the germline difference seen at one junction end. The data were obtained in a study of beta chain features in type 1 diabetes. General observations from the study: The study notes PCR might favor shorter templates equally in patients and controls. Moderate yet significant TCRB CDR3 shortening was seen in Type 1 diabetes patients in all four CD4+ subsets. Any HLA type influence on TCRB rearrangement was left unresolved here. VDJ junctions sequenced from type 1 diabetes patients showed fewer insertions and more deletions. In comparison with healthy donors, patients had naive, central memory and Treg TCRB repertoires that appeared more similar.

The authors reverse transcribed all of the isolated RNA, so sequencing captured expressed TCRB transcripts. TCRdb's copy holds only in-frame clones and misses some; the assay was immunoSEQ multiplex PCR. The sample records 280,000 or so clones, approximately 16% being singletons. Germline-derived CDR1 and CDR2 are SQVTM and ANQGSEA. This CDR3 comprises 12 residues. The receptor comes from a man younger than 30 with type 1 diabetes. The source material was naive CD4+ T cells from blood. The chain joins TRBV29-1 to TRBJ1-2; 8 bases are shared with TRBD1. The CDR3 sequence: CSVEGQGHGYTF. The CDR3 nucleotides read TGCAGCGTCGAAGGACAGGGTCATGGCTACACCTTC.